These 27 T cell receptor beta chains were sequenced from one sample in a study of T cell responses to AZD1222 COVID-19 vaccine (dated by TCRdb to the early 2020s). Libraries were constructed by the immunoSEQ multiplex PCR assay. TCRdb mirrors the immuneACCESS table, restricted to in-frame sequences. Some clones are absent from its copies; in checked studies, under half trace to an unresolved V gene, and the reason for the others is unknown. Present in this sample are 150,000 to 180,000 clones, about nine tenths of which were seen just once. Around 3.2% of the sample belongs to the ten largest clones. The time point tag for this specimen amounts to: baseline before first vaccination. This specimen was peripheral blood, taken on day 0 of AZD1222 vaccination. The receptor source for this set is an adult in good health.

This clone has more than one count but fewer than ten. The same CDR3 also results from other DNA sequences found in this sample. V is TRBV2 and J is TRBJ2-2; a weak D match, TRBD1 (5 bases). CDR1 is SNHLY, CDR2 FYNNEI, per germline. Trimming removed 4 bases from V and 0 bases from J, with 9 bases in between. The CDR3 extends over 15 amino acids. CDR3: CASSATDANTGELFF. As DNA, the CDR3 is TGTGCCAGCAGTGCGACAGACGCGAACACCGGGGAGCTGTTTTTT.

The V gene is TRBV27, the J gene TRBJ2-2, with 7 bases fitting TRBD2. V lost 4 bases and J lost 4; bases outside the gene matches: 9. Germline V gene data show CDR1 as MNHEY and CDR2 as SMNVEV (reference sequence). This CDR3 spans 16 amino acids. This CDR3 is CASSSQSGKPTGELFF. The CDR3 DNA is TGTGCCAGCAGTTCCCAGAGCGGGAAGCCCACCGGGGAGCTGTTTTTT.

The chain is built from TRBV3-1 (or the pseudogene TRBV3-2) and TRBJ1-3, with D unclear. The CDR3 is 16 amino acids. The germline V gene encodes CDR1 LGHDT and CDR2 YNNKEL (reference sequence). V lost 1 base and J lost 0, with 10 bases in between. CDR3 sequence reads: CASSQVLRNSGNTIYF. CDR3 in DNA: TGTGCCAGCAGCCAAGTACTCCGAAACTCTGGAAACACCATATATTTT.

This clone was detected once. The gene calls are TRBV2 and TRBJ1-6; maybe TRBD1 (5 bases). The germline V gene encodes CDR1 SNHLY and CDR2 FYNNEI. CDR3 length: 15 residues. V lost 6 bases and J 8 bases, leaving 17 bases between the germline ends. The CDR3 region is CASRPIGGLYSPLHF. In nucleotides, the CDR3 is TGTGCCAGCAGGCCGATCGGGGGTTTGTATTCACCCCTCCACTTT.

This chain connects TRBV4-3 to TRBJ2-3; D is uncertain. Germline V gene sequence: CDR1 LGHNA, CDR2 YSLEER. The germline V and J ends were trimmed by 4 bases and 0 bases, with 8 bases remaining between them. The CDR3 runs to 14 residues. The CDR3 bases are TGCGCCAGCAGCCTGCGGCCAAGCACAGATACGCAGTATTTT. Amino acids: CASSLRPSTDTQYF.

The DNA for the CDR3 is TGTGCCAGCAGCGTAAGTCCGGACAGGGAGCGCTACACCTTC. It is translated as CASSVSPDRERYTF. This chain connects TRBV9 to TRBJ1-2; 8 bases line up with TRBD1. V dropped 1 base and J dropped 9; count of bases not matched to a gene: 8. Looked up from germline, CDR1 is SGDLS and CDR2 is YYNGEE. The CDR3 spans 14 residues.

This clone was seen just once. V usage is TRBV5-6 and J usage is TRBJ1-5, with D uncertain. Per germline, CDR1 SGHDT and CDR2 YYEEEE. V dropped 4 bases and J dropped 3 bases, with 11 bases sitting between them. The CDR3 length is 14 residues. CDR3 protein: CASSRRTVNQPQHF. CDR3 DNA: TGTGCCAGCAGCCGCAGGACGGTCAATCAGCCCCAGCATTTT.

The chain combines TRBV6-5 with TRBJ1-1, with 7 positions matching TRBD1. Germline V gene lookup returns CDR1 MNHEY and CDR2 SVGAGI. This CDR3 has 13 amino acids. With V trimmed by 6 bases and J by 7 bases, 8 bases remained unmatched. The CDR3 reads CASRSGTDLEAFF. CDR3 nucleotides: TGTGCCAGCAGAAGTGGGACAGACCTTGAAGCTTTCTTT.

CDR3 sequence (DNA): TGTGCCAGTAGTATGCAGGGCCTGGAGCAGTACTTC. The encoded protein is CASSMQGLEQYF. This chain uses TRBV19 with TRBJ2-7; perhaps TRBD1 as D (5 bases). The CDR3 extends over 12 amino acids. Looked up from germline, CDR1 is LNHDA and CDR2 is SQIVND (reference sequence). The V end was cut by 3 bases, the J end by 7 bases, with 10 bases between.

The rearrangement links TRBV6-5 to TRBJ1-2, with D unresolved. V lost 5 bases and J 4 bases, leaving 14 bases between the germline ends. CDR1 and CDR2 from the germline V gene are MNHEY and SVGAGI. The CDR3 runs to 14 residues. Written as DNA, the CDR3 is TGTGCCAGCAGTCCCTGGCAGACTACCTATGGCTACACCTTC. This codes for CASSPWQTTYGYTF.

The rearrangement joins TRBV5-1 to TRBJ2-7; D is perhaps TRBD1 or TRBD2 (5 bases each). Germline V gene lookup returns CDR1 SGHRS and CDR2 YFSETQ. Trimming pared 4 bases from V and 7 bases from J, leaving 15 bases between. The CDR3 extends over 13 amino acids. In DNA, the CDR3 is TGCGCCAGCAGCCGGGACGGCACTGGGGAGCAGTACTTC. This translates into CASSRDGTGEQYF.

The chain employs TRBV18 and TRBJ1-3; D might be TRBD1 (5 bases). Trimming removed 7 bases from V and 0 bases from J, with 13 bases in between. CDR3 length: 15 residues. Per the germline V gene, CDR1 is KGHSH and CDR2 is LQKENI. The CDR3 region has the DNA TGTGCCAGCTGGGACGGACCCAACTCTGGAAACACCATATATTTT. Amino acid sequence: CASWDGPNSGNTIYF. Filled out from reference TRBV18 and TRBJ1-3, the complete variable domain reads NAGVMQNPRHLVRRRGQEARLRCSPMKGHSHVYWYRQLPEEGLKFMVYLQKENIIDESGMPKERFSAEFPKEGPSILRIQQVVRGDSAAYFCASWDGPNSGNTIYFGEGSWLTVV.

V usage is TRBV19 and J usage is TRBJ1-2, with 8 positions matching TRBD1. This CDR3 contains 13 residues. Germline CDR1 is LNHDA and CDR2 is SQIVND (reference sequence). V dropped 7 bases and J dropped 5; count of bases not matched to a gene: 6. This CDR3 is CASIGTGIYGYTF. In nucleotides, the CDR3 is TGTGCCAGTATTGGGACAGGTATTTATGGCTACACCTTC. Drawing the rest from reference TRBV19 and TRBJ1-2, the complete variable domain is DGGITQSPKYLFRKEGQNVTLSCEQNLNHDAMYWYRQDPGQGLRLIYYSQIVNDFQKGDIAEGYSVSREKKESFPLTVTSAQKNPTAFYLCASIGTGIYGYTFGSGTRLTVV.

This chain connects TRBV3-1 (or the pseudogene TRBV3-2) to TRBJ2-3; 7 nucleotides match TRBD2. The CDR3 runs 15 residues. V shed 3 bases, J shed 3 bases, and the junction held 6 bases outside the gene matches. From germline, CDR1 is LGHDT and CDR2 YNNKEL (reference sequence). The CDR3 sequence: CASSQNPSGTDTQYF. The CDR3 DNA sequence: TGTGCCAGCAGCCAGAACCCTAGCGGTACAGATACGCAGTATTTT.

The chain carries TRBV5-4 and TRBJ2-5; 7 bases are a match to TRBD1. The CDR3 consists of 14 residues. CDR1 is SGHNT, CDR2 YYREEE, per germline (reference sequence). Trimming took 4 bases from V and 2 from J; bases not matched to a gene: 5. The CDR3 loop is CASSAGTVQETQYF. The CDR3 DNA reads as TGTGCCAGCAGCGCAGGGACAGTTCAAGAGACCCAGTACTTC.

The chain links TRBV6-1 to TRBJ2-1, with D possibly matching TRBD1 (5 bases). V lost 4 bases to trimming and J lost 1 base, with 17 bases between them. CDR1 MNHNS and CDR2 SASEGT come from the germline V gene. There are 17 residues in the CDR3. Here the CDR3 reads CASSVPPGGASYNEQFF. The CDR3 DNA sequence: TGTGCCAGCAGTGTCCCGCCAGGTGGGGCATCCTACAATGAGCAGTTCTTC.

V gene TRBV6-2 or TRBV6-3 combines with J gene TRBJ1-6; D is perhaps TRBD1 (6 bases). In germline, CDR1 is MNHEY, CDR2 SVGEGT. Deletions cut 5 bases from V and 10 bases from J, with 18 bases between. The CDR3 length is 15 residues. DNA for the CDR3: TGTGCCAGCAGTGGGTCGAGGGGGAACACCTCACCCCTCCACTTT. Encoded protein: CASSGSRGNTSPLHF.

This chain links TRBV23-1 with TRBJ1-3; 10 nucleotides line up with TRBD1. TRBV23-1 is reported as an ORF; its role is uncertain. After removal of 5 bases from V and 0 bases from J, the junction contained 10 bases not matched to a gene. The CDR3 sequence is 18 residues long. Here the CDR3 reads CASSSPGQGLASGNTIYF. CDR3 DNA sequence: TGCGCCAGCAGTTCACCGGGACAGGGGTTGGCCTCTGGAAACACCATATATTTT.

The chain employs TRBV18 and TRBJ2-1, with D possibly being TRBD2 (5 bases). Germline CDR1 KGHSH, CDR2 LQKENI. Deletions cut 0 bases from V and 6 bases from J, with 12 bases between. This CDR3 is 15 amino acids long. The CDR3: CASSPPSGQINEQFF. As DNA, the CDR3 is TGTGCCAGCTCACCACCCAGCGGCCAAATCAATGAGCAGTTCTTC.

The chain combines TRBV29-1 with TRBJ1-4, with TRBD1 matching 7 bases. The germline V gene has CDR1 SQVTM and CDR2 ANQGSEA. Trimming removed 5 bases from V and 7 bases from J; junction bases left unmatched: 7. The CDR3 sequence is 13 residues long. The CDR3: CSVLQGFREKLFF. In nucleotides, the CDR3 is TGCAGCGTTCTACAGGGGTTCCGTGAAAAACTGTTTTTT.

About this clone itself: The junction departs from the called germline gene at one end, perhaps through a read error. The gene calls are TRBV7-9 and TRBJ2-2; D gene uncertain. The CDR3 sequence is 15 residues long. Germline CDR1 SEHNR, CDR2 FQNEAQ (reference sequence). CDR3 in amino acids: CASSPVEEDGILCPF. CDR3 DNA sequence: TGTGCCAGCAGCCCTGTAGAGGAAGATGGCATTCTCTGCCCCTTT.

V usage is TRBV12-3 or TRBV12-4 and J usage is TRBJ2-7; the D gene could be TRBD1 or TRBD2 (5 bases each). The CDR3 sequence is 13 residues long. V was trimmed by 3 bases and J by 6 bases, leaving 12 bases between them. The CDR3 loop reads CASSFAGTGEQYF. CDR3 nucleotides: TGTGCCAGCAGTTTCGCCGGGACGGGCGAGCAGTACTTC.

CDR3 DNA sequence: TGTGCCAGCAGTGAAGGCTTAGGGACAGTCCACGAGCAGTACTTC. Translation: CASSEGLGTVHEQYF. The chain is built from TRBV6-1 and TRBJ2-7; 7 nucleotides line up with TRBD1. CDR1 and CDR2 from the germline V gene are MNHNS and SASEGT. The junction had 8 bases not matched to a gene; V was cut back by 1 base and J by 5 bases. The CDR3 totals 15 residues.

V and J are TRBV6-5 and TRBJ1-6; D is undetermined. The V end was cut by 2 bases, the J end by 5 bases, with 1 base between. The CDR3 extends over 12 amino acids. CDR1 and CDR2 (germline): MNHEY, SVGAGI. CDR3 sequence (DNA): TGTGCCAGCAGTTACAATAATTCACCCCTCCACTTT. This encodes CASSYNNSPLHF.

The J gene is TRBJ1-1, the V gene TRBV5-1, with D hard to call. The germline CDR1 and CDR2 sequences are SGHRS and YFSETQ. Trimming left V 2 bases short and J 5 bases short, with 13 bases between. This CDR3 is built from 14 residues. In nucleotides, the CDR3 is TGCGCCAGCAGCTTACAAGACAAAGGTACTGAAGCTTTCTTT. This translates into CASSLQDKGTEAFF.

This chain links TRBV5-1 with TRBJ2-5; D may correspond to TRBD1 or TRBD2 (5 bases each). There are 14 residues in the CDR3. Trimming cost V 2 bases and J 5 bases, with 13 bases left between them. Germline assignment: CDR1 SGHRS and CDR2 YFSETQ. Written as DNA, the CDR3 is TGCGCCAGCAGCTTCCGGGACGGTAGGGAGACCCAGTACTTC. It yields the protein CASSFRDGRETQYF.

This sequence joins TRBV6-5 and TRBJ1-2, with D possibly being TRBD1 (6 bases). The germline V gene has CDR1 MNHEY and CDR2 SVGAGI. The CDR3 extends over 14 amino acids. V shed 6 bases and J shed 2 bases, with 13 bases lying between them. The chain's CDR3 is CASRRRTENYGYTF. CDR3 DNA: TGTGCCAGCAGGCGAAGGACAGAGAACTATGGCTACACCTTC.